This T cell receptor beta chain derives from a study of a mutant IDH1 vaccine in newly diagnosed glioma. At the level of the study: The initiation of vaccination occurred 4-6 weeks after radiotherapy alone, or with temozolomide cycles. Mean patient age was around 40 years; around 60% were male and roughly 38% female.

TCRdb's table, derived via immunoSEQ multiplex PCR, lists solely in-frame clones and lacks some. The sample yields over 55,000 clones, less than 85% seen once. With respect to this clone: Its matching antigen is unknown.

V lost 5 bases and J lost 7, with 14 bases in between. This CDR3 is 14 amino acids long. The V gene's germline CDR1 is MGHDK and CDR2 SYGVNS. Noted time point: week 11, during vaccination. The vaccine gave 300 ug of a 20-mer mutant IDH1 peptide subcutaneously per dose. The study enrolled donors with new WHO grade 3 or 4 IDH1-mutant, ATRX-lost astrocytomas. This TCR was sampled from a man aged 30-40 years with glioma. Sequencing used PBMCs, obtained from a glioma patient whose treatment included an IDH1 peptide vaccine. The rearrangement uses TRBV25-1 and TRBJ1-4; D unclear. CDR3 loop: CASSLGGRVEKLFF. Written as DNA, the CDR3 is TGTGCCAGCAGTCTCGGAGGCCGGGTTGAAAAACTGTTTTTT.